Detailed here is one T cell receptor beta chain. This specimen comes from a study of T cell changes during pregnancy in multiple sclerosis. Repertoires were generated with immunoSEQ multiplex PCR, while TCRdb's copy carries only in-frame clones and drops some. Of tens of thousands of clones detected, 90% appear once; the ten largest clones hold almost 5.5%. The clonotype comes from a female donor in good health, enrolled as a control in a pregnancy study. This specimen consisted of peripheral blood, obtained in the third trimester of pregnancy.

The CDR3 reads CASSLSQDYEQYF. The CDR3, as DNA: TGTGCCAGCAGCTTATCACAGGACTACGAGCAGTACTTC. The chain uses TRBV11-2 and TRBJ2-7, with D possibly matching TRBD1 (5 bases). Germline V CDR1 and CDR2: SGHAT, FQNNGV. The CDR3 sequence is 13 residues long. Trimming removed 2 bases from V and 3 bases from J, with 8 bases in between.